These 14 T cell receptor beta chains share one sample of origin, sequenced in a study of blood T cell repertoires in COVID-19. Sequencing used immunoSEQ multiplex PCR; TCRdb keeps in-frame clones, though not all of them. The data contain roughly 300,000 clones, roughly 90% of them singletons. Sequenced input: peripheral blood. The origin of the receptors is a woman aged 25 to 45 with COVID-19, enrolled during active disease.

This clone came up once. The rearrangement joins TRBV7-3 to TRBJ2-1; no clear D gene. The CDR3 is 13 residues long. Deletions cut 1 base from V and 8 bases from J, with 9 bases between. In germline, CDR1 is SGHTA, CDR2 FQGTGA. Here the CDR3 DNA reads TGTGCCAGCAGCTTAAACCCGGGTTATGAGCAGTTCTTC. The encoded protein is CASSLNPGYEQFF.

The rearrangement uses TRBV6-5 and TRBJ2-2, with 7 bases aligning to TRBD1. The CDR3 is 15 amino acids. Per the germline V gene, CDR1 is MNHEY and CDR2 is SVGAGI. V shed 2 bases, J shed 7 bases, and the junction held 7 bases outside the gene matches. CDR3 bases: TGTGCCAGCAGTTACAGGACAGGTGGAGACGGGGAGCTGTTTTTT. It specifies CASSYRTGGDGELFF.

The chain uses TRBV24-1 and TRBJ2-5; 8 bases align to TRBD1. This CDR3 is built from 14 residues. V was clipped by 5 bases and J by 3 bases; unmatched bases: 4. In germline, CDR1 is KGHDR, CDR2 SFDVKD. CDR3 region: CATSATDREETQYF. DNA of the CDR3: TGTGCCACCAGTGCCACGGACAGGGAAGAGACCCAGTACTTC.

CDR3 protein: CASSRQGYNEQFF. The CDR3 region has the DNA TGTGCCAGCAGTCGACAGGGCTACAATGAGCAGTTCTTC. The J gene is TRBJ2-1, the V gene TRBV6-6; the match to TRBD1 covers 7 bases. The CDR3 contains 13 residues. The trim removed 5 bases at V and 3 bases at J, leaving 1 base unmatched. Per the germline V gene, CDR1 is MNHNY and CDR2 is SVGAGI (reference sequence).

The genes are TRBV7-2 and TRBJ1-1, with TRBD1 identical over 7 bases. The CDR3 has 13 amino acids. The V segment lost 8 bases and the J segment 2 bases; nucleotides outside the gene matches: 5. Germline CDR1 and CDR2: SGHTA and FQGNSA. The CDR3: CASGSGGNTEAFF. In DNA form, the CDR3 reads TGTGCCAGCGGCTCAGGGGGAAACACTGAAGCTTTCTTT.

The genes are TRBV7-9 and TRBJ1-6; D is unresolved. Trimming shortened V by 5 bases and J by 8 bases, and 13 bases separated the two germline ends. CDR3 length equals 14 residues. CDR1 is SEHNR, CDR2 FQNEAQ, per germline (reference sequence). In DNA form, the CDR3 reads TGTGCCAGCAGCCGCTCGGTCGCGGATTCACCCCTCCACTTT. This gives the protein CASSRSVADSPLHF.

The genes are TRBV28 and TRBJ1-2; 10 bases align to TRBD1. Trimming removed 4 bases from V and 4 bases from J; junction bases left unmatched: 6. From germline, CDR1 is MDHEN and CDR2 SYDVKM. CDR3 length equals 15 residues. CDR3: CASSSSTGGSYGYTF. The CDR3 nucleotides read TGTGCCAGCAGTTCCTCGACAGGGGGCAGCTATGGCTACACCTTC.

This clone has only one observation. The chain recombines TRBV2 with TRBJ1-3; possible D gene TRBD1, 5 bases. Germline CDR1 reads SNHLY; CDR2 reads FYNNEI. The CDR3 sequence is 14 residues long. Trimming shortened V by 1 base and J by 2 bases, and 6 bases separated the two germline ends. The CDR3: CASSEEGTGNTIYF. CDR3 DNA sequence: TGTGCCAGCAGTGAAGAGGGGACTGGAAACACCATATATTTT.

The chain is built from TRBV5-1 and TRBJ1-6, with D unresolved. The CDR3 spans 17 residues. Trimming cost V 0 bases and J 2 bases, with 12 bases left between them. Germline lookup yields CDR1 SGHRS and CDR2 YFSETQ. CDR3 nucleotides: TGCGCCAGCAGCTTGGAGCCACCGGGAACCTATAATTCACCCCTCCACTTT. This codes for CASSLEPPGTYNSPLHF. The complete variable domain, with remaining parts taken from reference TRBV5-1 and TRBJ1-6, reads KAGVTQTPRYLIKTRGQQVTLSCSPISGHRSVSWYQQTPGQGLQFLFEYFSETQRNKGNFPGRFSGRQFSNSRSEMNVSTLELGDSALYLCASSLEPPGTYNSPLHFGNGTRLTVT.

This chain uses TRBV6-2 or TRBV6-3 with TRBJ2-3; 13 nucleotides agree with TRBD2. The V and J ends lost 4 bases and 3 bases, in that order; junction bases with no gene match: 7. CDR1 is MNHEY, CDR2 SVGEGT, per germline. This CDR3 is 17 amino acids long. The CDR3 reads CASSWIPLAGGTDTQYF. The CDR3 coding sequence is TGTGCCAGCAGTTGGATACCACTAGCGGGAGGGACAGATACGCAGTATTTT.

The chain recombines TRBV30 with TRBJ1-6; 8 nucleotides align to TRBD1. Germline lookup yields CDR1 GTSNPN and CDR2 SVGIG (reference sequence). After removal of 3 bases from V and 10 bases from J, the junction contained 5 bases not matched to a gene. The CDR3 has 13 residues. The CDR3 DNA is TGTGCCTGGAGCCCCGACAGGGGATCACCCCTCCACTTT. Translation: CAWSPDRGSPLHF.

This rearrangement joins TRBV7-2 to TRBJ2-7; 9 bases align to TRBD1. Germline V gives CDR1 SGHTA, CDR2 FQGNSA. The J segment lost 5 bases and the V segment lost 5 bases, leaving 13 bases of the junction unmatched. This CDR3 is 16 amino acids long. The CDR3 DNA follows: TGTGCCAGCAGCCCATGGGGACAGGGAGAGCTGGACGAGCAGTACTTC. Encoded protein: CASSPWGQGELDEQYF.

V usage is TRBV2 and J usage is TRBJ1-1; D is undetermined. CDR1 is SNHLY, CDR2 FYNNEI, per germline. V dropped 10 bases and J dropped 1 base, with 13 bases sitting between them. This CDR3 comprises 13 residues. The CDR3 nucleotides are TGTGCCACTGGTATGGAGCGGAACACTGAAGCTTTCTTT. Translated, it gives CATGMERNTEAFF.

The chain has TRBV10-1 and TRBJ1-2; D not certain. V was pared by 0 bases and J by 1 base, with 3 bases between. The CDR3 contains 13 residues. Germline CDR1 and CDR2: WNHNN and SYGVQD (reference sequence). CDR3 protein: CASSESRNYGYTF. DNA for the CDR3: TGCGCCAGCAGTGAGTCGCGTAACTATGGCTACACCTTC.